Described below is a single T cell receptor (beta chain) sequence and its context. Its antigen is not known. This sample includes further DNA sequences coding for the same CDR3. Pooled together were second doses at about 4 or about 12 weeks. The CDR3 contains 15 residues. CDR1 and CDR2 (germline): LGHDT, YNNKEL (reference sequence). V gave up 0 bases and J gave up 0 bases, with 6 bases separating them. Produced via immunoSEQ multiplex PCR; TCRdb's table is partial and in-frame only. The data hold around 100,000 clones, with about 85% observed a single time. This record belongs to a study of T cell responses to AZD1222 COVID-19 vaccine. General observations from the study: Repertoires were sampled only after the peak T cell response. At baseline, seropositivity was found in only six AZD1222 recipients. Dominant CD4 TCR responses targeted spike regions 160-218 and 743-854.

The source of this sequence is an adult who received the AZD1222 COVID-19 vaccine. The sequencing used peripheral blood, collected 28 days after the second AZD1222 dose. The chain links TRBV3-1 (or the pseudogene TRBV3-2) to TRBJ2-1; no clear D. In DNA, the CDR3 is TGTGCCAGCAGCCAAGACTCAAGCTCCTACAATGAGCAGTTCTTC. It translates to CASSQDSSSYNEQFF.